The TCR beta chain under discussion was sequenced for a study of T cells in localized non-small cell lung cancer. Findings and caveats of the study: For the top 100 tumor clones, a median approximately 59 also appeared in adjacent lung. Compared with tumor, uninvolved adjacent lung displayed greater T cell clonality, ranking highest overall.

Libraries were prepared by immunoSEQ multiplex PCR; TCRdb keeps only in-frame clonotypes and omits some of them. The sample comprises approximately 47,000 clones, about 88% of which are singletons, and over 2% rests with the top ten. As regards this clone: Its antigen is as yet unknown.

The V end was cut by 11 bases, the J end by 0 bases, with 13 bases between. The CDR3 runs to 13 residues. The germline CDR1 and CDR2 sequences are SNHLY and FYNNEI. The source was PBMCs, collected before any cancer treatment. The receptor comes from a man between 35 and 75 years old with stage II lung adenocarcinoma. The V gene is TRBV2, the J gene TRBJ2-5; TRBD1 might be the D (6 bases). The CDR3 nucleotides read TGTGCCGGGGGCATTTCGTACCAAGAGACCCAGTACTTC. Its protein product is CAGGISYQETQYF.